This T cell receptor beta chain was identified during a study of cytomegalovirus exposure and HLA in healthy donors. Findings and caveats of the study: TCR beta V- and J-gene trimming was later associated with a missense DCLRE1C variant. Rarity characterized most TCR sequences, yet some public TCRs appeared in many donors. For cytomegalovirus status, the classifier reportedly gave diagnoses with high specificity and sensitivity. It was only CMV serostatus that was available as immune exposure information.

Notes on this clone: Antigen specificity is unknown.

Primers included in the PCR were 60 Vbeta and 13 Jbeta primers. Produced via immunoSEQ multiplex PCR; TCRdb's table is partial and in-frame only. Of 160,000 or so clones listed, over 75% are singletons. V dropped 2 bases and J dropped 1; count of bases not matched to a gene: 5. In germline, CDR1 is SGHRS, CDR2 YFSETQ. This CDR3 contains 15 residues. Sequenced sample: PBMCs. The V and J genes are TRBV5-1 and TRBJ1-1; 7 bases fit TRBD1. The sequence came from a woman aged 25 to 39 in good health and CMV-seronegative. The CDR3 protein is CASSFDRVGNTEAFF. In DNA form, the CDR3 reads TGCGCCAGCAGCTTCGACAGGGTTGGGAACACTGAAGCTTTCTTT.